This T cell receptor beta chain emerged from a study of CD8 T cells in ankylosing spondylitis. Overall study findings and caveats: Several highly homologous variants made up a TCR beta motif, and this motif appeared characteristic of ankylosing spondylitis blood.

TCRdb re-called the 5' RACE reads through MiXCR, storing one row per CDR3 protein. The sample has some 840,000 distinct CDR3 sequences, roughly 12% seen once. Ten or more counts support this clonotype. The target antigen is unknown. Between the trimmed V and J ends, which lost 5 bases and 4 bases, there was a span of 12 bases. Germline CDR1 SQVTM, CDR2 ANQGSEA. The CDR3 consists of 13 residues. The gene calls are TRBV29-1 and TRBJ2-4, with D maybe TRBD2 (7 bases). Sequenced input: blood, either unsorted or a sorted T cell fraction (not recorded which). This clonotype was obtained from a male donor with ankylosing spondylitis. For the CDR3, the DNA is TGCAGCGTTACCAGGGGACTAAAAAACATTCAGTACTTC. Protein: CSVTRGLKNIQYF.